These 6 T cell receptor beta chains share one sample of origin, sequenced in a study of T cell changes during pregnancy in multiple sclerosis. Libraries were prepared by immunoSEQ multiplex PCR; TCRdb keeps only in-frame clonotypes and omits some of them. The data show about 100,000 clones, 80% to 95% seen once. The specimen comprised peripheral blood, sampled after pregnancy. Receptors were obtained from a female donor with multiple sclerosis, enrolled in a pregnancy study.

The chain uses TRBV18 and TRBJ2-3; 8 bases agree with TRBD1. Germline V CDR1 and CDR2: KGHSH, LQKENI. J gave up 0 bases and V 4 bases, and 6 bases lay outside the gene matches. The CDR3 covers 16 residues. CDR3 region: CASSLDRDSSTDTQYF. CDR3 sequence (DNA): TGTGCCAGCTCACTGGACAGGGACTCTAGCACAGATACGCAGTATTTT.

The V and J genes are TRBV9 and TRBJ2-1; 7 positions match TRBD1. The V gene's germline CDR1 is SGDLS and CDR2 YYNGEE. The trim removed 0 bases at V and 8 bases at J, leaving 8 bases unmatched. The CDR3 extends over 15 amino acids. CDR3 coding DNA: TGTGCCAGCAGCGTAGAGGGACAGTCTCGTCATGAGCAGTTCTTC. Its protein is CASSVEGQSRHEQFF.

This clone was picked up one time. For the CDR3, the DNA is TGCAGCGTAGGGCGACTAGCGGAGAGAAGCACAGATACGCAGTATTTT. It is translated as CSVGRLAERSTDTQYF. The chain couples TRBV29-1 to TRBJ2-3, with 9 bases matching TRBD2. The V gene end was trimmed by 6 bases and the J gene end by 0 bases; junction bases not matched to a gene: 10. The CDR3 loop spans 16 amino acids. The germline CDR1 and CDR2 sequences are SQVTM and ANQGSEA.

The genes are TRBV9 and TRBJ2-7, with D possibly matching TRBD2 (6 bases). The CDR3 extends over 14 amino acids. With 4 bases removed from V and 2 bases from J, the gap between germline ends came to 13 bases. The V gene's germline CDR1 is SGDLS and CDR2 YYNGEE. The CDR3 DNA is TGTGCCAGCAGCTCGGGGGTCGTTCCCTACGAGCAGTACTTC. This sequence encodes CASSSGVVPYEQYF.

The chain's CDR3 is CASSEPEGRREQYF. CDR3 bases: TGTGCCAGCAGTGAGCCGGAGGGACGACGCGAGCAGTACTTC. V and J are TRBV2 and TRBJ2-7; the D gene is possibly TRBD2 (6 bases). Germline V gene sequence: CDR1 SNHLY, CDR2 FYNNEI. V lost 3 bases and J lost 6, with 15 bases in between. The CDR3 totals 14 residues.

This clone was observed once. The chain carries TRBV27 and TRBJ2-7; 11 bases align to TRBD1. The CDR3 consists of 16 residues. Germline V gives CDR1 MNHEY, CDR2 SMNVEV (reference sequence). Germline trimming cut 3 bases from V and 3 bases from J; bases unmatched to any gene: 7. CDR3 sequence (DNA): TGTGCCAGCAGTTTTATGCAAGGGACAGGGGGCTACGAGCAGTACTTC. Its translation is CASSFMQGTGGYEQYF.